This paragraph covers one T cell receptor (beta chain) sequence. As yet, its antigen is unknown. The CDR3 runs to 16 residues. V was pared by 3 bases and J by 2 bases, with 13 bases between. Germline assignment: CDR1 SGHAT and CDR2 FQDESV (reference sequence). TCRdb's table, derived via immunoSEQ multiplex PCR, lists solely in-frame clones and lacks some. Of just under 2,500 clones detected, 78% appear once; the ten largest clones hold 9.7%. This entry is derived from a study of immune cell composition in non-small cell lung cancer. The wider study: Tumours were mainly lung adenocarcinoma or squamous cell carcinoma.

General study findings and limits: Squamous lung tumours showed higher top 10 clone scores and clonality than adenocarcinomas.

The sample comprised lung tumor tissue. The J gene is TRBJ1-4, the V gene TRBV11-1; a weak D match, TRBD1 (6 bases). This receptor was identified in a human donor with non-small cell lung cancer. The CDR3 spells CASSFGQGTTNEKLFF. The CDR3 DNA follows: TGTGCCAGCAGCTTCGGCCAGGGGACCACTAATGAAAAACTGTTTTTT. Looking up the rest from reference TRBV11-1 and TRBJ1-4 gives the full variable domain: EAEVAQSPRYKITEKSQAVAFWCDPISGHATLYWYRQILGQGPELLVQFQDESVVDDSQLPKDRFSAERLKGVDSTLKIQPAELGDSAMYLCASSFGQGTTNEKLFFGSGTQLSVL.